The following is a T cell receptor beta chain sequence with its context. The data belong to a study of OX40 agonist ivuxolimab in advanced cancers. At the level of the study: There were three patients with partial responses, one having hepatocellular carcinoma and two cutaneous melanoma.

The CDR3 extends over 15 amino acids. Germline CDR1 and CDR2: SGHAT and FQNNGV. Trimming cost V 1 base and J 2 bases, with 11 bases left between them. TCRdb's table, derived via immunoSEQ multiplex PCR, lists solely in-frame clones and lacks some. The table records approximately 31,000 clones, nearly 90% of them present only once. This material consisted of CD4+ or CD8+ T cells sorted from blood, taken in a trial of the OX40 agonist ivuxolimab. The J gene is TRBJ2-5, the V gene TRBV11-2, with no clear D. The clonotype originates from an adult with an advanced solid tumor such as melanoma, head and neck, liver or kidney cancer. CDR3 sequence: CASSLVFSVQETQYF. CDR3 in DNA: TGTGCCAGCAGCTTAGTCTTCTCCGTACAAGAGACCCAGTACTTC.